The 18 T cell receptor beta chains given below trace back to one sample, sequenced in a study of T cells after somatic rescue of genetic block. Produced via immunoSEQ multiplex PCR; TCRdb's table is partial and in-frame only. This sample has 45,000 to 70,000 clones, with roughly 96% found just once. Sequenced: peripheral blood mononuclear cells (PBMCs). Receptor source: a child under two years old.

The chain recombines TRBV4-1 with TRBJ2-7, with TRBD2 matching over 12 bases. V trimming: 0 bases; J trimming: 6 bases; junction bases outside the gene matches: 3. Germline lookup yields CDR1 MGHRA and CDR2 YSYEKL. The CDR3 consists of 15 residues. The CDR3, as DNA: TGCGCCAGCAGCCAAGATCGACTAGCGGGAGCCGAGCAGTACTTC. Its protein product is CASSQDRLAGAEQYF.

The chain couples TRBV19 to TRBJ2-7; D is unresolved. From germline, CDR1 is LNHDA and CDR2 SQIVND (reference sequence). Trimming left V 1 base short and J 3 bases short, with 7 bases between. The CDR3 has 13 residues. CDR3 amino acids: CASSIAPIYEQYF. In DNA form, the CDR3 reads TGTGCCAGTAGTATAGCGCCCATCTACGAGCAGTACTTC.

The rearrangement joins TRBV7-3 to TRBJ1-1; D may be TRBD1 (6 bases). Germline lookup yields CDR1 SGHTA and CDR2 FQGTGA. The CDR3 contains 13 residues. Deletions cut 4 bases from V and 1 base from J, with 7 bases between. The CDR3 here is CASSSGQNTEAFF. The CDR3 DNA sequence: TGTGCCAGCAGCTCGGGACAGAACACTGAAGCTTTCTTT.

The chain couples TRBV19 to TRBJ2-5; D is perhaps TRBD2 (6 bases). Germline loops: CDR1 LNHDA, CDR2 SQIVND (reference sequence). The length of the CDR3 is 14 residues. V lost 1 base and J lost 4, with 10 bases in between. In DNA form, the CDR3 reads TGTGCCAGTAGTATAGTGGGAGGTAGAGAGACCCAGTACTTC. This encodes CASSIVGGRETQYF.

This chain joins TRBV21-1 and TRBJ2-7; the table's D call, TRBD2, was not checked against the DNA. TRBV21-1 is marked as a pseudogene. The CDR3 is 15 amino acids. CDR3 sequence reads: CASSKDGGGRYEQYF. The CDR3 DNA is TGTGCCAGCAGCAAAGACGGAGGAGGAAGATACGAGCAGTACTTC.

J is TRBJ2-5 and V is TRBV7-2; weak D call: TRBD2 (7 bases). This CDR3 has 15 amino acids. Germline V gene lookup returns CDR1 SGHTA and CDR2 FQGNSA. The germline V and J ends were trimmed by 1 base and 5 bases, with 14 bases remaining between them. CDR3 DNA: TGTGCCAGCAGCTTAGGAGGGGGGGTCAGGGAGACCCAGTACTTC. The encoded protein is CASSLGGGVRETQYF. The full variable domain, its missing parts supplied by reference TRBV7-2 and TRBJ2-5, is GAGVSQSPSNKVTEKGKDVELRCDPISGHTALYWYRQSLGQGLEFLIYFQGNSAPDKSGLPSDRFSAERTGGSVSTLTIQRTQQEDSAVYLCASSLGGGVRETQYFGPGTRLLVL.

This clone was counted only a few times. V and J are TRBV7-2 and TRBJ1-2; D uncertain. The V and J ends lost 1 base and 3 bases respectively, with 3 bases between them. This CDR3 contains 12 residues. Germline CDR1 is SGHTA and CDR2 is FQGNSA. In DNA, the CDR3 is TGTGCCAGCAGCTTAGGACACTATGGCTACACCTTC. Residues: CASSLGHYGYTF.

The chain couples TRBV5-4 to TRBJ1-2, with 7 bases matching TRBD1. Per the germline V gene, CDR1 is SGHNT and CDR2 is YYREEE (reference sequence). V lost 0 bases and J lost 6; bases outside the gene matches: 5. This CDR3 comprises 14 residues. The chain's CDR3 is CASSLAERGHGYTF. The CDR3 DNA sequence: TGTGCCAGCAGCTTGGCGGAGAGGGGGCATGGCTACACCTTC.

This chain uses TRBV10-2 with TRBJ2-7; no reliable D call. This CDR3 region has 13 residues. Germline V gene sequence: CDR1 WSHSY, CDR2 SAAADI. The V end lost 7 bases, the J end lost 3 bases, and 13 bases lay between the germline ends. The CDR3 spells CASNERQHYEQYF. CDR3 coding DNA: TGCGCCAGCAATGAAAGGCAGCACTACGAGCAGTACTTC.

V gene TRBV9 combines with J gene TRBJ1-2; 7 bases line up with TRBD1. This CDR3 region has 14 residues. Germline V gives CDR1 SGDLS, CDR2 YYNGEE. The junction had 4 bases not matched to a gene; V was cut back by 3 bases and J by 2 bases. The CDR3 is CASSAGTVNYGYTF. CDR3 coding DNA: TGTGCCAGCAGCGCCGGGACAGTGAACTATGGCTACACCTTC.

This clone was observed once. The gene calls are TRBV19 and TRBJ1-5; D is ambiguous. This CDR3 comprises 15 residues. Per germline, CDR1 LNHDA and CDR2 SQIVND (reference sequence). The germline V and J ends were trimmed by 3 bases and 0 bases, with 9 bases remaining between them. CDR3: CASSMYRHSNQPQHF. DNA of the CDR3: TGTGCCAGTAGTATGTATAGGCATAGCAATCAGCCCCAGCATTTT.

V and J are TRBV25-1 and TRBJ2-3; tentative D call: TRBD1 (5 bases). From germline, CDR1 is MGHDK and CDR2 SYGVNS. The CDR3 runs to 15 residues. V was pared by 3 bases and J by 2 bases, with 12 bases between. The chain's CDR3 is CASSEGRKHTDTQYF. The CDR3 DNA follows: TGTGCCAGCAGTGAGGGGCGGAAGCACACAGATACGCAGTATTTT. The complete variable domain, with remaining parts taken from reference TRBV25-1 and TRBJ2-3, reads EADIYQTPRYLVIGTGKKITLECSQTMGHDKMYWYQQDPGMELHLIHYSYGVNSTEKGDLSSESTVSRIRTEHFPLTLESARPSHTSQYLCASSEGRKHTDTQYFGPGTRLTVL.

A remark on this clone: The sample holds other DNA sequences that translate to the same CDR3. The chain carries TRBV7-9 and TRBJ1-2, with D unresolved. V lost 1 base and J 4 bases, leaving 4 bases between the germline ends. Germline V CDR1 and CDR2: SEHNR, FQNEAQ (reference sequence). This CDR3 is built from 12 residues. The CDR3 nucleotides are TGTGCCAGCAGCTTAGGGGGCTATGGCTACACCTTC. Encoded protein: CASSLGGYGYTF. Full variable domain (missing parts from reference TRBV7-9 and TRBJ1-2): DTGVSQNPRHKITKRGQNVTFRCDPISEHNRLYWYRQTLGQGPEFLTYFQNEAQLEKSRLLSDRFSAERPKGSFSTLEIQRTEQGDSAMYLCASSLGGYGYTFGSGTRLTVV.

DNA of the CDR3: TGTGCTAGTGGTTTGGTAGGGACAGGCGGCCCGACCGAGCAGTACTTC. Translated, it gives CASGLVGTGGPTEQYF. This chain uses TRBV12-5 with TRBJ2-7; 8 nucleotides match TRBD1. CDR1 and CDR2 from the germline V gene are LGHNT and FRNRAP. The ends lost 0 bases at V and 6 bases at J; junction bases unmatched: 10. The CDR3 spans 16 residues.

The chain employs TRBV5-1 and TRBJ2-4, with D possibly TRBD1 on 5 matching bases. The CDR3 is made up of 14 amino acids. The germline V gene encodes CDR1 SGHRS and CDR2 YFSETQ. V gave up 0 bases and J gave up 6 bases, with 10 bases separating them. CDR3 in DNA: TGCGCCAGCAGCTTGGGAGATAGGGGAAACATTCAGTACTTC. Residues: CASSLGDRGNIQYF.

CDR3 loop: CASSPLRGSSYNEQFF. The CDR3 region has the DNA TGTGCCAGCAGCCCCCTACGCGGGTCTTCCTACAATGAGCAGTTCTTC. This chain connects TRBV7-9 to TRBJ2-1; D possibly corresponds to TRBD2 (5 bases). The germline V and J ends were trimmed by 5 bases and 1 base, with 15 bases remaining between them. Germline CDR1 and CDR2: SEHNR and FQNEAQ (reference sequence). The CDR3 is made up of 16 amino acids.

Here the CDR3 reads CASSFDGTDTQYF. The CDR3 DNA is TGTGCCAGCAGCTTCGACGGCACAGATACGCAGTATTTT. The chain recombines TRBV5-4 with TRBJ2-3, with D unclear. Germline V CDR1 and CDR2: SGHNT, YYREEE (reference sequence). This CDR3 spans 13 amino acids. V was pared by 2 bases and J by 1 base, with 5 bases between. Together with reference TRBV5-4 and TRBJ2-3, the CDR3 gives the full variable domain: ETGVTQSPTHLIKTRGQQVTLRCSSQSGHNTVSWYQQALGQGPQFIFQYYREEENGRGNFPPRFSGLQFPNYSSELNVNALELDDSALYLCASSFDGTDTQYFGPGTRLTVL.

The rearrangement uses TRBV2 and TRBJ2-1; D uncertain. V lost 7 bases and J lost 10, with 8 bases in between. Germline CDR1 SNHLY, CDR2 FYNNEI. This CDR3 comprises 10 residues. Here the CDR3 reads CASMGGEQFF. The CDR3 DNA is TGTGCCAGCATGGGTGGGGAGCAGTTCTTC.